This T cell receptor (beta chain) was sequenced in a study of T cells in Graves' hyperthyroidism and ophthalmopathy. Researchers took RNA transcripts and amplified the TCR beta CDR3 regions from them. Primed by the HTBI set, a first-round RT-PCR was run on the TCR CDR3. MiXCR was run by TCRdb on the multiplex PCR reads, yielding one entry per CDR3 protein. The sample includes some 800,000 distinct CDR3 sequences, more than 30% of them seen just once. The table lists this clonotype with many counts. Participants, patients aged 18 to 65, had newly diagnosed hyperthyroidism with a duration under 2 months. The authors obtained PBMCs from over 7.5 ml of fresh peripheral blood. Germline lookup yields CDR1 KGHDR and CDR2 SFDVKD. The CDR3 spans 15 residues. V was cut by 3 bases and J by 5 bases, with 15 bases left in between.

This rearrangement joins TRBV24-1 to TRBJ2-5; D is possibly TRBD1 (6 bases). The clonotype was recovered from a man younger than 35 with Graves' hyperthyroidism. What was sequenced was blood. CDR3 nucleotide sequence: TGTGCCACCAGTGATAACAGGGCGGTAGGGGAGACCCAGTACTTC. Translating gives CATSDNRAVGETQYF.